The clone carrying this T cell receptor (beta chain) was observed at least ten times. Its antigen is still unknown. RNA transcripts were the template for amplifying TCR beta CDR3 regions. Using the HTBI primer set, a first-round RT-PCR was run on the TCR CDR3. TCRdb recomputed calls from the multiplex PCR reads with MiXCR, one row per CDR3 protein. The sample lists 450,000 to 700,000 distinct CDR3 sequences, 46% occurring once. The data were obtained in a study of T cells in Graves' hyperthyroidism and ophthalmopathy. Notes on the study in general: In simple terms, a model built on 13 V-J features told ophthalmopathy apart from stable hyperthyroidism. Expanded thyroid clonotypes (above 0.001) were mostly also found in blood.

Trimming stripped 2 bases from V and 0 bases from J, with 8 bases between. Germline values: CDR1 DFQATT, CDR2 SNEGSKA (reference sequence). The CDR3 consists of 14 residues. The specimen was peripheral blood or thyroid tissue (not recorded which). The sequence came from an adult woman with Graves' disease, either hyperthyroidism or ophthalmopathy (not recorded which). The chain employs TRBV20-1 and TRBJ1-3; no clear D gene. CDR3 loop: CSARRGDSGNTIYF. CDR3 DNA: TGCAGTGCTAGACGTGGGGACTCTGGAAACACCATATATTTT.